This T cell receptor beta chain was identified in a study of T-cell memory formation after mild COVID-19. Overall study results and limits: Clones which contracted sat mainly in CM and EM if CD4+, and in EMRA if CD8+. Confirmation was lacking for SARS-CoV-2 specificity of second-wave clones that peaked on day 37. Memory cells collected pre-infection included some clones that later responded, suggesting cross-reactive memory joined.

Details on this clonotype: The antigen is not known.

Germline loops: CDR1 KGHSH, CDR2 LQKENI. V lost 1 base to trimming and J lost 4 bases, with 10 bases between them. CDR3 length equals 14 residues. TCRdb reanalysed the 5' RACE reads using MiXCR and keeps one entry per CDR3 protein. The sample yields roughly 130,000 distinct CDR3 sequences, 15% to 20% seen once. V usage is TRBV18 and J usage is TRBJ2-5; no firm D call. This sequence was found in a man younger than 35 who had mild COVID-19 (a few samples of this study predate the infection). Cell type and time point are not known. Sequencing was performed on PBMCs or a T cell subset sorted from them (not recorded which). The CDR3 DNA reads TGTGCCAGCTCACCACGTGCCCTGGTAGAGACCCAGTACTTC. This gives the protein CASSPRALVETQYF. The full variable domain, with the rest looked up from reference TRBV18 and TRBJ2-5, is NAGVMQNPRHLVRRRGQEARLRCSPMKGHSHVYWYRQLPEEGLKFMVYLQKENIIDESGMPKERFSAEFPKEGPSILRIQQVVRGDSAAYFCASSPRALVETQYFGPGTRLLVL.